The 3 T cell receptor beta chains listed next were all sequenced from one sample in a study of cytomegalovirus exposure and HLA in healthy donors. The PCR used 60 Vbeta and 13 Jbeta primers. This table comes from immunoSEQ multiplex PCR, and its TCRdb copy is limited to in-frame clones, with some not included. The sample holds 100,000 or so clones, 55% to 65% seen once. Sequenced: PBMCs. The origin of the receptors is a man under 40 in good health and CMV-seropositive.

The J gene is TRBJ1-1, the V gene TRBV9; a weak D match, TRBD1 (5 bases). V was shortened by 4 bases and J by 10 bases, with 17 bases between the two germline ends. Germline loops: CDR1 SGDLS, CDR2 YYNGEE. CDR3 size: 13 residues. This CDR3 is CASSPLGEGLAFF. CDR3 in DNA: TGTGCCAGCAGCCCCCTAGGGGAGGGATTAGCTTTCTTT.

The rearrangement joins TRBV6-5 to TRBJ2-5, with D tentatively TRBD1 (6 bases). V lost 3 bases, J lost 11 bases, and 16 bases lay in between. CDR3 length equals 13 residues. Germline V CDR1 and CDR2: MNHEY, SVGAGI. CDR3 DNA: TGTGCCAGCAGTTATCAGGGGTCGGTGGAGCAGTACTTC. It yields the protein CASSYQGSVEQYF.

V and J are TRBV10-1 and TRBJ2-5, with D possibly matching TRBD2 (6 bases). The CDR3 extends over 14 amino acids. Trimming took 0 bases from V and 4 from J, leaving 9 bases between them. CDR1 and CDR2 from the germline V gene are WNHNN and SYGVQD (reference sequence). The CDR3 coding sequence is TGCGCCAGCAGTGAGTCCAGGGAGGTAGAGACCCAGTACTTC. It yields the protein CASSESREVETQYF.